This TCR beta chain stems from a study of naive and memory T cell subsets. The beta constant-region primer was an equimolar mix of two oligonucleotides covering TRBC1 and TRBC2. Four rounds of PCR amplified the ligated cDNA using nested alpha and beta constant-region primers plus SP2. One entry per CDR3 protein, called by TCRdb with MiXCR from the UMI-ligation and nested PCR reads. The data show approximately 17,000 distinct CDR3 sequences, with approximately 9.4% seen just once and 20% to 25% held by the top ten. This receptor was identified in a human donor in good health. The specimen was central memory CD8+ T cells from blood.

CDR3 in DNA: TGTGCCAGCATCACCATGGCCGCGAGTAGACGAGGAGGCATCAATCAGCCCCAGCATTTT. Its translation is CASITMAASRRGGINQPQHF. The rearrangement links TRBV28 to TRBJ1-5; no firm D call. V lost 7 bases, J lost 3 bases, and 31 bases lay in between. The germline CDR1 and CDR2 sequences are MDHEN and SYDVKM. The CDR3 has 20 amino acids.